This T cell receptor (beta chain) was profiled in a study of shared clonotypes between healthy human individuals. Clones were sequenced by immunoSEQ multiplex PCR, and TCRdb holds only the in-frame ones, with some missing. The data contain about 490,000 clones, 76% of them singletons. The CDR3 extends over 16 amino acids. CDR1 and CDR2 (germline): LGHNA, YNFKEQ. The clonotype comes from a woman aged 40 to 55 in good health. Some clones in this sample may be carry-over from other donors' samples. V usage is TRBV4-2 and J usage is TRBJ2-5; 7 bases line up with TRBD2. The J call may be in error: the DNA end matches TRBJ2-7 better. Specimen: PBMCs. The CDR3 nucleotides are TGTGCCAGCAGCCAAGAGCTAGCGGTTAACTCCTACGAGCAGTACTTC. Protein: CASSQELAVNSYEQYF.